The text below deals with one TCR beta chain. The germline V and J ends were trimmed by 6 bases and 0 bases, with 12 bases remaining between them. The germline V gene encodes CDR1 MDHEN and CDR2 SYDVKM. This CDR3 is 14 amino acids long. Researchers ran the PCR with 60 Vbeta and 13 Jbeta primers. Assay used: immunoSEQ multiplex PCR; TCRdb lists only in-frame clones, some missing. The sample lists about 160,000 clones, 75% to 90% seen once, with roughly 1.4% in the top ten. The sample comes from a study of cytomegalovirus exposure and HLA in healthy donors. The origin of this receptor is a woman between 18 and 29 years old in good health and CMV-seronegative. The specimen sequenced was PBMCs. J is TRBJ2-7 and V is TRBV28, with D perhaps matching TRBD1 (5 bases). The CDR3 bases are TGTGCCAGCAGAACAAGCACAGGCTCCTACGAGCAGTACTTC. Translation gives CASRTSTGSYEQYF.